The TCR beta chain described here comes from a study of cytomegalovirus exposure and HLA in healthy donors. Regarding the study as a whole: Reportedly, a later analysis found an Asian-associated ancestry cluster had fewer N-insertions than the roughly 700-donor mean.

This clone has just a few counts. What it binds is unknown. Trimming took 3 bases from V and 5 from J, leaving 13 bases between them. Germline CDR1 and CDR2: SQVTM and ANQGSEA. The CDR3 runs to 13 residues. With 60 Vbeta and 13 Jbeta primers, the PCR was carried out. Measured with immunoSEQ multiplex PCR; TCRdb has only the in-frame clones, and not every one. The table lists around 160,000 clones, about 75% of them singletons. Sequenced: PBMCs. The TCR comes from a man between 18 and 35 years old in good health and CMV-seropositive. V usage is TRBV29-1 and J usage is TRBJ2-5; perhaps TRBD1 as D (5 bases). CDR3 DNA sequence: TGCAGCGTTGACCCCGGGCCAGGGGAGACCCAGTACTTC. Translation: CSVDPGPGETQYF.